The clone carrying this TCR beta chain was seen a handful of times. Using its own MiXCR run on the 5' RACE reads, TCRdb lists one record per CDR3 protein. The sample lists roughly 79,000 distinct CDR3 sequences, over 9.5% occurring once. These data belong to a study of spatial heterogeneity in lung cancer. V lost 1 base to trimming and J lost 14 bases; unmatched junction nucleotides: 13. This CDR3 region has 15 residues. Germline V gene sequence: CDR1 SGHTA, CDR2 FQGNSA. This sample's time point: sample taken at primary tumor resection. Frozen PBMC, nontumor lung or tumor provided whole RNA, which was sequenced unsorted.

The chain carries TRBV7-2 and TRBJ2-1, with TRBD2 identical over 8 bases. This TCR came from a male donor with early-stage non-small cell lung cancer. Specimen: PBMCs, collected at surgery. The CDR3, as DNA: TGTGCCAGCAGCTTAGTAGGGGCGGGAGGCTCTCGGAAGTTCTTC. Its translation is CASSLVGAGGSRKFF.